This T cell receptor beta chain was recorded in a study of blood T cell repertoires in COVID-19. Study-wide context: Some COVID-19 samples were acute and others convalescent; all came from the United States, Italy and Spain.

This clone was recorded once. Germline V gives CDR1 SNHLY, CDR2 FYNNEI. The CDR3 spans 12 residues. Trimming took off 10 bases at V and 0 bases at J, with 9 bases between the two ends. As originally analysed: Reference gene primer amplification yielded estimated nucleated cell counts. The table came from immunoSEQ multiplex PCR; TCRdb's copy has only in-frame clones and leaves some out. V, J and clone size are taken as reported in that table, and D and trimming were inferred from the DNA itself. There are 410,000 or so clones in the sample; 70% to 90% occur only once, and more than 1.4% lies in the top ten.

The genes are TRBV2 and TRBJ1-2; D remains ambiguous. This receptor was obtained from a woman younger than 45 with active or convalescent COVID-19. The material sequenced was peripheral blood. CDR3 sequence reads: CANSGTNYGYTF. The CDR3 nucleotides read TGTGCCAACTCGGGAACTAACTATGGCTACACCTTC.